This entry concerns a single T cell receptor beta chain. What it binds is unknown. These data come from a study of Ad26.COV2.S vaccination and SARS-CoV-2 variants. For the study at large: Intramuscular Ad26.COV2.S at 5x10^10 or 1x10^11 viral particles. Study-wide results and limits: Placebo recipients had lower spike-specific TCR breadth than vaccine recipients.

Treatment reported: approximately 18 received Ad26.COV2.S at low or high dose, single or two shots; roughly five received placebo; per-sample allocation not given. Day 63 after the first vaccine or placebo injection was the time point for sampling. This vaccine is an Ad26 vector that expresses the Wuhan-strain SARS-CoV-2 spike. The CDR3 runs to 14 residues. V lost 5 bases and J lost 1, with 12 bases in between. Germline assignment: CDR1 SGHNT and CDR2 YENEEA. TCRdb's copy holds only in-frame clones and misses some; the assay was immunoSEQ multiplex PCR. The sample records fewer than 400,000 clones, approximately 80% being singletons.

The starting material was peripheral blood, obtained in a trial of Ad26.COV2.S vaccine versus placebo. The TCR sequence derives from a person aged 18-60 years who received the Ad26.COV2.S COVID-19 vaccine or a placebo. The V and J genes are TRBV11-3 and TRBJ2-7; D may be TRBD1 or TRBD2 (5 bases each). CDR3 sequence: CASSLRGLSYEQYF. CDR3 DNA: TGTGCCAGCAGCCTCCGGGGCCTTTCCTACGAGCAGTACTTC.